The 20 T cell receptor beta chains below were found in one sample sequenced in a study of T-cell memory formation after mild COVID-19. TCRdb re-called the 5' RACE reads through MiXCR, storing one row per CDR3 protein. The table has just over 150,000 distinct CDR3 sequences, roughly 28% seen once. The sample taken for sequencing was PBMCs or a T cell subset sorted from them (not recorded which). Every receptor here comes from an adult woman who had mild COVID-19 (a few samples of this study predate the infection). Cell type and time point are not known.

The genes are TRBV6-5 and TRBJ2-1; 13 nucleotides align to TRBD2. Germline values: CDR1 MNHEY, CDR2 SVGAGI. This CDR3 contains 18 residues. Trimming at V came to 2 bases and at J to 9 bases, leaving 13 bases not matched to a gene. CDR3 coding DNA: TGTGCCAGCAGTTACGACGGGACTAGCGGGACAAGAGGGCGTGAGCAGTTCTTC. Its protein is CASSYDGTSGTRGREQFF.

This clonotype was observed a handful of times. The rearrangement links TRBV5-1 to TRBJ2-7, with D tentatively TRBD1 or TRBD2 (5 bases each). Per germline, CDR1 SGHRS and CDR2 YFSETQ. The CDR3 runs 15 residues. V shed 2 bases and J shed 3 bases, with 15 bases lying between them. The CDR3 DNA sequence: TGCGCCAGCAGCTTATTAGTCGGGGCTAGCTACGAGCAGTACTTC. Translated, it gives CASSLLVGASYEQYF.

This clonotype came up a few times. The chain carries TRBV6-6 and TRBJ2-5; 9 bases fit TRBD1. V lost 5 bases and J lost 3; bases outside the gene matches: 7. The CDR3 is made up of 15 amino acids. Germline V gene sequence: CDR1 MNHNY, CDR2 SVGAGI (reference sequence). The CDR3 DNA is TGTGCCAGCAGTCTCACAGGGGGCTGGGAAGAGACCCAGTACTTC. Amino acids: CASSLTGGWEETQYF.

This clonotype was observed a handful of times. Here the CDR3 reads CASSRRETQYF. CDR3 in DNA: TGTGCCAGCAGCCGGCGGGAGACCCAGTACTTC. V gene TRBV27 combines with J gene TRBJ2-5; D is uncertain. Germline loops: CDR1 MNHEY, CDR2 SMNVEV (reference sequence). V lost 6 bases and J 5 bases, leaving 7 bases between the germline ends. This CDR3 is built from 11 residues.

The chain has TRBV7-2 and TRBJ2-1; 13 bases map to TRBD2. Germline values: CDR1 SGHTA, CDR2 FQGNSA. With V trimmed by 5 bases and J by 8 bases, 6 bases remained unmatched. The CDR3 length is 15 residues. The CDR3 nucleotides read TGTGCCAGCAGCCCGCGACTAGCGGGAGGCCATGAGCAGTTCTTC. This gives the protein CASSPRLAGGHEQFF.

In this sample, this clonotype turned up a few times. This sequence joins TRBV15 and TRBJ2-7; D possibly corresponds to TRBD2 (6 bases). Looked up from germline, CDR1 is LNHNV and CDR2 is YYDKDF (reference sequence). Trimming removed 6 bases at V and 0 bases at J, with 9 bases between. The CDR3 is 13 amino acids. The DNA of the CDR3 is TGTGCCACCAGTGCGGGGAACTCCTACGAGCAGTACTTC. This translates into CATSAGNSYEQYF.

This clonotype was observed a handful of times. The CDR3 region is CASSLVFYEQYF. CDR3 DNA: TGTGCCAGCAGCTTAGTCTTTTACGAGCAGTACTTC. J is TRBJ2-7 and V is TRBV11-3; no clear D. Trimming left V 1 base short and J 4 bases short, with 5 bases between. Germline CDR1 reads SGHNT; CDR2 reads YENEEA. CDR3 length: 12 amino acids.

V usage is TRBV7-2 and J usage is TRBJ2-1; D is ambiguous. Germline-derived CDR1 and CDR2 are SGHTA and FQGNSA. Trimming shortened V by 5 bases and J by 3 bases, and 8 bases separated the two germline ends. This CDR3 has 13 amino acids. CDR3 DNA sequence: TGTGCCAGCAGCCCCCTCGGCTACAATGAGCAGTTCTTC. Translating it yields CASSPLGYNEQFF.

This CDR3 reads CASSYLGQVGTDTQYF. The CDR3 DNA sequence: TGTGCCAGCAGTTACTTGGGACAGGTGGGCACAGATACGCAGTATTTT. The chain links TRBV6-5 to TRBJ2-3; TRBD1 matches 8 bases. Germline loops: CDR1 MNHEY, CDR2 SVGAGI. The junction had 4 bases not matched to a gene; V was cut back by 1 base and J by 1 base. CDR3 length: 16 residues.

The chain joins TRBV7-9 to TRBJ1-6; TRBD1 might be the D (6 bases). Germline V gene sequence: CDR1 SEHNR, CDR2 FQNEAQ (reference sequence). The V end was cut by 5 bases, the J end by 7 bases, with 9 bases between. The CDR3 loop spans 13 amino acids. CDR3: CASSIQGNSPLHF. The DNA of the CDR3 is TGTGCCAGCAGCATACAGGGAAATTCACCCCTCCACTTT.

The chain links TRBV9 to TRBJ1-1; 7 nucleotides align to TRBD1. After removal of 3 bases from V and 5 bases from J, the junction contained 10 bases not matched to a gene. From germline, CDR1 is SGDLS and CDR2 YYNGEE. CDR3 size: 15 residues. The CDR3: CASSEGSTGRTEAFF. DNA for the CDR3: TGTGCCAGCAGCGAAGGTTCGACAGGGAGGACTGAAGCTTTCTTT.

V and J are TRBV7-8 and TRBJ2-5; tentatively, D is TRBD2 (6 bases). The V gene lost 1 base and the J gene lost 5 bases, with 11 bases spanning the gap. Germline V lookup: CDR1 SGHVS, CDR2 FQNEAQ. The CDR3 runs 14 residues. CDR3: CASSLEEGVETQYF. The CDR3 nucleotides read TGTGCCAGCAGCTTAGAGGAGGGAGTGGAGACCCAGTACTTC.

The chain combines TRBV3-1 with TRBJ2-7; 8 nucleotides agree with TRBD2. Unmatched junction bases numbered 12, after V lost 4 bases and J lost 4 bases. CDR3 length: 16 residues. Germline CDR1 LGHDT, CDR2 YNNKEL (reference sequence). The CDR3 loop reads CASSPELSGGGYEQYF. In DNA, the CDR3 is TGTGCCAGCAGCCCCGAATTGAGCGGGGGAGGTTACGAGCAGTACTTC.

This clonotype appeared a few times. The chain recombines TRBV27 with TRBJ2-7; TRBD2 agrees at 8 bases. V lost 2 bases, J lost 4 bases, and 4 bases stayed unmatched. Germline assignment: CDR1 MNHEY and CDR2 SMNVEV (reference sequence). This CDR3 comprises 14 residues. Written as DNA, the CDR3 is TGTGCCAGCAGTTTAGGGACTAGAGGTTACGAGCAGTACTTC. Translation: CASSLGTRGYEQYF.

V is TRBV20-1 and J is TRBJ1-1, with a weak D call TRBD1 (6 bases). The germline V gene encodes CDR1 DFQATT and CDR2 SNEGSKA (reference sequence). V was cut by 6 bases and J by 12 bases, with 23 bases left in between. The CDR3 is made up of 13 amino acids. CDR3 in amino acids: CSAQKVGAQAPFF. In DNA, the CDR3 is TGCAGTGCCCAAAAGGTGGGGGCTCAGGCGCCTTTCTTT.

This clonotype was seen a single time. The chain employs TRBV5-6 and TRBJ2-5; D is uncertain. CDR1 and CDR2 (germline): SGHDT, YYEEEE. CDR3 length equals 14 residues. Trimming pared 2 bases from V and 0 bases from J, leaving 8 bases between. The CDR3 is CASSLWRNQETQYF. The CDR3 nucleotides are TGTGCCAGCAGCTTATGGCGGAACCAAGAGACCCAGTACTTC.

The chain recombines TRBV15 with TRBJ1-6, with 11 bases aligning to TRBD1. Germline CDR1 and CDR2: LNHNV and YYDKDF (reference sequence). J was trimmed by 0 bases and V by 3 bases; bases with no gene match: 13. The CDR3 consists of 21 residues. DNA of the CDR3: TGTGCCACCAGCAGCCTCCTAGGTCCGGGACAGGGGGTCTCCTATAATTCACCCCTCCACTTT. Encoded protein: CATSSLLGPGQGVSYNSPLHF.

This clonotype was found a few times. This sequence joins TRBV18 and TRBJ2-7; no firm D call. The CDR3 totals 13 residues. CDR1 KGHSH and CDR2 LQKENI come from the germline V gene. V lost 1 base and J lost 6, with 10 bases in between. CDR3 amino acids: CASSPLQDGEQYF. The DNA for the CDR3 is TGTGCCAGCTCACCACTGCAGGATGGCGAGCAGTACTTC.

The chain uses TRBV3-1 and TRBJ2-5; the D gene is possibly TRBD1 (7 bases). This CDR3 contains 15 residues. Trimming cost V 4 bases and J 5 bases, with 17 bases left between them. From germline, CDR1 is LGHDT and CDR2 YNNKEL (reference sequence). CDR3 sequence: CASSPGGTDRETQYF. The CDR3 coding sequence is TGTGCCAGCAGCCCAGGGGGGACAGACAGGGAGACCCAGTACTTC.

The V call is TRBV5-8, the J call TRBJ1-2; tentatively, D is TRBD1 (6 bases). From germline, CDR1 is SGHTS and CDR2 YDEGEE. Trimming took 0 bases from V and 8 from J, leaving 14 bases between them. The CDR3 loop spans 14 amino acids. The CDR3 DNA follows: TGTGCCAGCAGCTTGGTGCTGGGGGCGCCGGGCTACACCTTC. Amino acids: CASSLVLGAPGYTF.